This T cell receptor beta chain was obtained from a study of blood T cell repertoires in COVID-19 (dated by TCRdb to between 2020 and 2021). Some background on the complete study: Samples from collaborators originated in the United States, Italy and Spain and spanned both the acute and convalescent phases of COVID-19. The material from the prospective study consisted of cDNA or gDNA derived from T cells, B-cell-depleted T cells, or PBMCs. The dataset comprised deeply sampled blood TCRbeta repertoires from subjects exposed to, actively infected with, or recovered from COVID-19. A freely available public database, intended as a resource for researchers studying the immune response to SARS-CoV-2, is where the repertoires were released. Samples came from the ongoing ImmuneRACE study (first 160 participants) plus 1,254 subjects from 6 global collaborators. The sample metadata nearly always contained a de-identified subject ID, COVID-19 status, age in years and sex. Where available, HLA class I and class II types were obtained from metadata supplied by the sample provider rather than from assay-based typing.

TCRbeta CDR3 regions were amplified from genomic DNA using the immunoSEQ Assay, a bias-controlled multiplex PCR. Under the source paper's analysis protocol: Within the assay, amplification of reference gene primers was used to estimate how many nucleated cells each sample contained. Sequence reads were collapsed and filtered to measure the absolute abundance of every unique TCRbeta CDR3 rearrangement. For each sample, productive Simpson clonality was calculated as the square root of Simpson's diversity index over productive rearrangements. In its TCRdb copy, this immuneACCESS table keeps in-frame sequences only and misses some clones. Where compared with another copy, unresolved V genes explain less than half of these, and the others have no known cause. From that table come the V and J calls and clone size; the DNA was used to work out D and trimming. Across this sample there are fewer than 400,000 clones, with under 95% seen only once. The ten largest make up under 20% of the sample.

For this clone: The specificity of this receptor is unknown. Base-call qualities are not available, and no considerably larger clone is one nucleotide away.

In the prospective study, participants were roughly 18 to 90 years old, resided in about two dozen geographic areas of the United States, and were enrolled through a virtual design. To assign participants to cohorts, the prospective study relied on clinical history that participants themselves reported in a screening survey and a study questionnaire. Recovered participants in ImmuneRACE Cohort 3 were defined as having two consecutive negative NP/OP PCR tests, clearance from a healthcare professional, or resolution of symptoms. Each participant in the prospective study had whole blood, serum and a nasopharyngeal or oropharyngeal swab collected by mobile phlebotomists. Over a 2-month period, participants in the prospective study had the option of providing additional blood draws and questionnaires. Before DNA extraction, prospective study blood samples were shipped either frozen or at room temperature.

The CDR3 numbers 12 residues from cysteine through phenylalanine. The sequence is cut down to CDR3 DNA, 36 bases in frame from base 1. V loses 5 bases at its end and J loses 6 bases; junction bases beyond the gene matches: 3. The germline V gene supplies CDR1 SQVTM and CDR2 ANQGSEA. The investigation overall reported the following: How much clinical and demographic metadata was included differed by source and by participant, and the metadata was provided uncurated.

Sequenced: PBMCs or T cells enriched from blood (not recorded which). The sequence was collected from a woman between 25 and 40 years old who had recovered from COVID-19. The chain is made from TRBV29-1 and TRBJ2-7, with 11 bases matching TRBD2. The nucleotides read TGCAGCGTTCTAGCGGGAGGAGGCGAGCAGTACTTC. Its product reads: CSVLAGGGEQYF.